This passage covers 30 T cell receptor beta chains from one sample sequenced in a study of long-term antiretroviral therapy in people with HIV (dated by TCRdb to the early 2020s). The immunoSEQ hsTCRB v3.0 assay was used at survey level resolution for TRB variable region sequencing. The table was pulled from immuneACCESS by TCRdb, which kept in-frame rearrangements only. Such tables lose some clones; where checked, under half of the loss comes from unresolved V genes, and the rest has no known cause. The sample table records some 23,000 clones; about 92% of these occur just once. The ten biggest clones cover about 9% of the sample. The specimen was unsorted PBMCs, collected 7.6 years after starting antiretroviral therapy. The receptor source for this set is a woman between 35 and 50 years old with HIV.

This chain links TRBV10-2 with TRBJ2-1, with D tentatively TRBD2 (6 bases). CDR1 is WSHSY and CDR2 is SAAADI in the germline V gene. The CDR3 is made up of 12 amino acids. Trimming left V 3 bases short and J 13 bases short, with 13 bases between. The CDR3 protein is CASSDPAGYQFF. The CDR3 bases are TGCGCCAGCAGTGACCCGGCGGGATATCAGTTCTTC.

V usage is TRBV2 and J usage is TRBJ2-3; perhaps TRBD1 as D (6 bases). Germline V CDR1 and CDR2: SNHLY, FYNNEI. The CDR3 extends over 14 amino acids. The V and J ends lost 5 bases and 5 bases respectively, with 14 bases between them. CDR3 sequence reads: CASSSRTVKDTQYF. Written as DNA, the CDR3 is TGTGCCAGCAGTTCTCGGACAGTAAAAGATACGCAGTATTTT.

V is TRBV5-1 and J is TRBJ1-1, with D possibly matching TRBD1 (6 bases). V shed 5 bases and J shed 6 bases, with 17 bases lying between them. CDR1 is SGHRS, CDR2 YFSETQ, per germline. The CDR3 is 14 amino acids. The CDR3 DNA is TGCGCCAGCAGTTTCGGGACAATAATGTCTGAAGCTTTCTTT. Its protein product is CASSFGTIMSEAFF.

This chain connects TRBV7-2 to TRBJ2-7; 9 bases match TRBD1. Unmatched junction bases numbered 9, after V lost 5 bases and J lost 1 base. CDR1 and CDR2 from the germline V gene are SGHTA and FQGNSA. The CDR3 contains 16 residues. CDR3 residues: CASSRAPGQGSYEQYF. CDR3 coding DNA: TGTGCCAGCAGCCGCGCCCCGGGACAGGGATCCTACGAGCAGTACTTC.

V gene TRBV10-3 combines with J gene TRBJ2-3, with TRBD1 identical over 7 bases. CDR3 size: 13 residues. Germline V gene sequence: CDR1 ENHRY, CDR2 SYGVKD. Trimming cost V 4 bases and J 4 bases; bases outside gene matches: 2. Here the CDR3 reads CAISGGTADTQYF. CDR3 in DNA: TGTGCCATCAGTGGGGGGACAGCAGATACGCAGTATTTT.

This clone occurred once. The rearrangement uses TRBV6-5 and TRBJ1-6, with 7 bases matching TRBD1. CDR3 size: 15 residues. J lost 5 bases, V lost 6 bases, and 7 bases had no gene match. Germline V gene data show CDR1 as MNHEY and CDR2 as SVGAGI. The CDR3 loop is CASSYRDSHNSPLHF. CDR3 bases: TGTGCCAGCAGCTACCGGGACAGCCATAATTCACCCCTCCACTTT.

This sequence joins TRBV27 and TRBJ1-5; 9 bases are shared with TRBD1. This CDR3 region has 17 residues. Trimming cost V 6 bases and J 2 bases; bases outside gene matches: 11. CDR1 MNHEY and CDR2 SMNVEV come from the germline V gene (reference sequence). DNA for the CDR3: TGTGCCAGCAGGGGGGGACAGGGAGAAGAAGGCAATCAGCCCCAGCATTTT. Protein: CASRGGQGEEGNQPQHF.

This clone showed up just once. The chain couples TRBV4-3 to TRBJ2-6, with D possibly being TRBD1 (6 bases). From germline, CDR1 is LGHNA and CDR2 YSLEER. The CDR3 runs 17 residues. V was pared by 2 bases and J by 3 bases, with 14 bases between. The CDR3 nucleotides read TGCGCCAGCAGCCAACGGGCAGGGGCGCTTGGGGCCAACGTCCTGACTTTC. It translates to CASSQRAGALGANVLTF.

This chain connects TRBV18 to TRBJ1-5; D possibly corresponds to TRBD1 (5 bases). V lost 6 bases and J 4 bases, leaving 19 bases between the germline ends. Per germline, CDR1 KGHSH and CDR2 LQKENI. The CDR3 is 16 amino acids. The CDR3 sequence is CASSPRGGQDNQPQHF. The CDR3 DNA follows: TGTGCCAGCTCCCCGAGGGGAGGTCAGGATAATCAGCCCCAGCATTTT.

In its sample, this clone was seen once. The chain couples TRBV7-2 to TRBJ1-5; D may be TRBD1 (6 bases). The length of the CDR3 is 15 residues. CDR1 is SGHTA, CDR2 FQGNSA, per germline. V was pared by 3 bases and J by 5 bases, with 14 bases between. The DNA for the CDR3 is TGTGCCAGCAGCTTTAGTGGCAGGGGTTATCAGCCCCAGCATTTT. Residues: CASSFSGRGYQPQHF.

The chain couples TRBV7-9 to TRBJ1-1, with D tentatively TRBD1 (6 bases). CDR3 length equals 13 residues. The V end lost 5 bases, the J end lost 0 bases, and 7 bases lay between the germline ends. From germline, CDR1 is SEHNR and CDR2 FQNEAQ (reference sequence). CDR3 nucleotide sequence: TGTGCCAGCAGCAGGGGGATGAACACTGAAGCTTTCTTT. Protein: CASSRGMNTEAFF.

The chain combines TRBV6-1 with TRBJ1-2, with 10 bases that match TRBD1. J gave up 6 bases and V 2 bases, and 3 bases lay outside the gene matches. CDR3 length: 14 amino acids. Germline values: CDR1 MNHNS, CDR2 SASEGT. CDR3: CASSEYGQGDGYTF. The CDR3 nucleotides read TGTGCCAGCAGTGAATATGGACAGGGGGATGGCTACACCTTC.

The chain couples TRBV6-1 to TRBJ1-6, with 7 nucleotides matching TRBD1. Germline trimming cut 5 bases from V and 7 bases from J; bases unmatched to any gene: 8. CDR3 length: 15 residues. Germline V CDR1 and CDR2: MNHNS, SASEGT. Here the CDR3 DNA reads TGTGCCAGCAGTACATCGACAGGGACCAATTCACCCCTCCACTTT. This sequence encodes CASSTSTGTNSPLHF.

The chain has TRBV4-1 and TRBJ2-7; TRBD1 agrees at 8 bases. This CDR3 has 16 amino acids. CDR1 and CDR2 from the germline V gene are MGHRA and YSYEKL. V was pared by 3 bases and J by 0 bases, with 7 bases of the junction left unmatched. CDR3 nucleotide sequence: TGCGCCAGCAGCCATTTCGGGACAGGAGCCTCCTACGAGCAGTACTTC. Its protein product is CASSHFGTGASYEQYF.

The V and J genes are TRBV23-1 and TRBJ1-5, with TRBD1 matching over 7 bases. TRBV23-1 is annotated as an ORF whose role is uncertain. The length of the CDR3 is 17 residues. V shed 3 bases, J shed 0 bases, and the junction held 8 bases outside the gene matches. The CDR3 DNA reads TGCGCCAGCAGTCATCCAGCGACAGGGACTAGCAATCAGCCCCAGCATTTT. Its protein product is CASSHPATGTSNQPQHF.

The V and J genes are TRBV7-8 and TRBJ2-5; D perhaps matches TRBD2 (6 bases). CDR1 is SGHVS and CDR2 is FQNEAQ in the germline V gene. V lost 0 bases, J lost 3 bases, and 14 bases lay in between. The CDR3 consists of 16 residues. CDR3 loop: CASSLAEGTRKETQYF. In DNA form, the CDR3 reads TGTGCCAGCAGCTTAGCGGAAGGGACTCGCAAAGAGACCCAGTACTTC.

The chain carries TRBV29-1 and TRBJ2-3, with 11 bases matching TRBD2. This CDR3 contains 16 residues. The ends lost 6 bases at V and 0 bases at J; junction bases unmatched: 8. Germline CDR1 is SQVTM and CDR2 is ANQGSEA. The CDR3 nucleotides read TGCAGCGTCAAGGGACTAGCGGAAACTAGCACAGATACGCAGTATTTT. It specifies CSVKGLAETSTDTQYF.

J is TRBJ2-7 and V is TRBV5-6; no clear D. V was clipped by 2 bases and J by 3 bases, with 9 bases between them. CDR3 length: 13 residues. Germline CDR1 is SGHDT and CDR2 is YYEEEE. This chain's CDR3 is CASSLGKGYEQYF. CDR3 nucleotide sequence: TGTGCCAGCAGCTTAGGAAAGGGCTACGAGCAGTACTTC.

The chain combines TRBV19 with TRBJ1-5; D perhaps matches TRBD1 (5 bases). CDR1 and CDR2 from the germline V gene are LNHDA and SQIVND (reference sequence). CDR3 length: 16 residues. V was pared by 3 bases and J by 2 bases, with 14 bases between. The CDR3 sequence is CASSMDTPLGNQPQHF. The CDR3 nucleotides are TGTGCCAGTAGTATGGACACCCCGCTTGGCAATCAGCCCCAGCATTTT.

V usage is TRBV4-1 and J usage is TRBJ2-2; D could derive from TRBD1 or TRBD2 (6 bases each). This CDR3 has 18 amino acids. CDR1 MGHRA and CDR2 YSYEKL come from the germline V gene. Trimming left V 0 bases short and J 1 base short, with 15 bases between. The CDR3 sequence: CASSQEGGGSVNTGELFF. In DNA form, the CDR3 reads TGCGCCAGCAGCCAAGAAGGAGGGGGATCAGTGAACACCGGGGAGCTGTTTTTT.

The rearrangement uses TRBV7-9 and TRBJ2-7, with D tentatively TRBD1 (6 bases). Trimming shortened V by 0 bases and J by 5 bases, and 11 bases separated the two germline ends. From germline, CDR1 is SEHNR and CDR2 FQNEAQ (reference sequence). This CDR3 has 14 amino acids. The CDR3 region is CASSLAGAFHEQYF. CDR3 DNA: TGTGCCAGCAGCTTAGCGGGGGCTTTCCACGAGCAGTACTTC.

The V gene is TRBV19, the J gene TRBJ2-2, with D possibly being TRBD2 (5 bases). V lost 5 bases, J lost 7 bases, and 11 bases lay in between. Germline V gene lookup returns CDR1 LNHDA and CDR2 SQIVND (reference sequence). The CDR3 has 13 residues. CDR3 protein: CASSPQRVGELFF. Here the CDR3 DNA reads TGTGCCAGTAGTCCGCAGAGGGTCGGGGAGCTGTTTTTT. The full variable domain, its missing parts supplied by reference TRBV19 and TRBJ2-2, is DGGITQSPKYLFRKEGQNVTLSCEQNLNHDAMYWYRQDPGQGLRLIYYSQIVNDFQKGDIAEGYSVSREKKESFPLTVTSAQKNPTAFYLCASSPQRVGELFFGEGSRLTVL.

The chain joins TRBV30 to TRBJ2-5; no firm D call. V was pared by 0 bases and J by 3 bases, with 14 bases between. The CDR3 spans 15 residues. The germline gives CDR1 GTSNPN, CDR2 SVGIG (reference sequence). The CDR3 region is CAWSVRAYVKETQYF. Written as DNA, the CDR3 is TGTGCCTGGAGTGTACGTGCCTACGTCAAAGAGACCCAGTACTTC.

The rearrangement links TRBV6-1 to TRBJ1-1; 8 positions match TRBD1. Germline values: CDR1 MNHNS, CDR2 SASEGT. The CDR3 sequence is 13 residues long. V lost 7 bases and J lost 7; bases outside the gene matches: 8. CDR3 sequence reads: CASIRDRFGEAFF. Written as DNA, the CDR3 is TGTGCCAGCATTCGGGACAGGTTCGGTGAAGCTTTCTTT.

This rearrangement joins TRBV4-3 to TRBJ2-1, with D possibly matching TRBD2 (5 bases). V shed 1 base and J shed 7 bases, with 8 bases lying between them. Germline lookup yields CDR1 LGHNA and CDR2 YSLEER. CDR3 length equals 13 residues. The chain's CDR3 is CASSQGRVNEQFF. DNA of the CDR3: TGCGCCAGCAGCCAAGGGCGGGTGAATGAGCAGTTCTTC.

J is TRBJ2-3 and V is TRBV2; 11 bases agree with TRBD1. The germline V gene has CDR1 SNHLY and CDR2 FYNNEI. V lost 4 bases, J lost 6 bases, and 3 bases stayed unmatched. The CDR3 contains 14 residues. This chain's CDR3 is CASSGGQGADTQYF. CDR3 coding DNA: TGTGCCAGCAGTGGAGGACAGGGGGCGGATACGCAGTATTTT. Supplemented by reference TRBV2 and TRBJ2-3, the full variable domain reads EPEVTQTPSHQVTQMGQEVILRCVPISNHLYFYWYRQILGQKVEFLVSFYNNEISEKSEIFDDQFSVERPDGSNFTLKIRSTKLEDSAMYFCASSGGQGADTQYFGPGTRLTVL.

The gene calls are TRBV7-2 and TRBJ1-2; 12 nucleotides agree with TRBD1. This CDR3 has 19 amino acids. Germline trimming cut 4 bases from V and 5 bases from J; bases unmatched to any gene: 17. Germline V lookup: CDR1 SGHTA, CDR2 FQGNSA. The chain's CDR3 is CASSSINRDRGRLWYGYTF. The CDR3, as DNA: TGTGCCAGCAGCTCAATTAACAGGGACAGGGGGCGTTTATGGTATGGCTACACCTTC. The full variable domain, completed using reference TRBV7-2 and TRBJ1-2, is GAGVSQSPSNKVTEKGKDVELRCDPISGHTALYWYRQSLGQGLEFLIYFQGNSAPDKSGLPSDRFSAERTGGSVSTLTIQRTQQEDSAVYLCASSSINRDRGRLWYGYTFGSGTRLTVV.

Only a few counts were recorded for this clone. Other DNA sequences in the same sample also yield this CDR3. The CDR3 sequence: CASSLTGISPGANVLTF. CDR3 bases: TGCGCCAGCAGCTTGACAGGGATATCCCCTGGGGCCAACGTCCTGACTTTC. The chain uses TRBV5-1 and TRBJ2-6; TRBD1 is a possible D gene (6 bases). V lost 1 base and J lost 2, with 13 bases in between. Germline V gene sequence: CDR1 SGHRS, CDR2 YFSETQ. This CDR3 is 17 amino acids long.

This chain links TRBV9 with TRBJ2-1; D possibly uses TRBD1 or TRBD2 (5 bases each). Germline V lookup: CDR1 SGDLS, CDR2 YYNGEE. This CDR3 has 17 residues. The V gene lost 0 bases and the J gene lost 4 bases, with 17 bases spanning the gap. The CDR3 DNA is TGTGCCAGCAGCGTAGATTCGGGGCAGGGAAGGTACAATGAGCAGTTCTTC. Translated, it gives CASSVDSGQGRYNEQFF.

The chain carries TRBV6-5 and TRBJ2-7, with 9 bases matching TRBD1. V dropped 5 bases and J dropped 2; count of bases not matched to a gene: 4. Germline-derived CDR1 and CDR2 are MNHEY and SVGAGI. This CDR3 has 14 residues. CDR3 in amino acids: CASSRTGDPYEQYF. CDR3 DNA: TGTGCCAGCAGTCGGACAGGGGATCCCTACGAGCAGTACTTC.